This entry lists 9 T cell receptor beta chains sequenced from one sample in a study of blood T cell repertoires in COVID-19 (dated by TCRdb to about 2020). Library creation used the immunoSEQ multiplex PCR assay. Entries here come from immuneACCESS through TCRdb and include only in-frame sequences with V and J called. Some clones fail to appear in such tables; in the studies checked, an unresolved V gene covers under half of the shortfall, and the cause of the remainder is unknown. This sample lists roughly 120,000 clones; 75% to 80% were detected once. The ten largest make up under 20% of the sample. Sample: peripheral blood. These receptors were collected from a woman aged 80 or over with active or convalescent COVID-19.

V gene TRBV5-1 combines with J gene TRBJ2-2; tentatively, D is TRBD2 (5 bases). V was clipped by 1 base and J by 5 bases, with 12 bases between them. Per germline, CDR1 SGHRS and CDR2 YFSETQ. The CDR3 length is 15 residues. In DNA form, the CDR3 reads TGCGCCAGCAGCTTGCGAGAGGGATCAACCGGGGAGCTGTTTTTT. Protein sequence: CASSLREGSTGELFF.

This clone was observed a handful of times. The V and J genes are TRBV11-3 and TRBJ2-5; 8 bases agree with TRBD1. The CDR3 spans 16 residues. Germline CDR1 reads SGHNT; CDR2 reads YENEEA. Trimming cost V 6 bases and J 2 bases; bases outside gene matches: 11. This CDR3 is CASSRGQGRDQETQYF. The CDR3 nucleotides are TGTGCCAGCAGTCGCGGACAGGGTCGTGATCAAGAGACCCAGTACTTC.

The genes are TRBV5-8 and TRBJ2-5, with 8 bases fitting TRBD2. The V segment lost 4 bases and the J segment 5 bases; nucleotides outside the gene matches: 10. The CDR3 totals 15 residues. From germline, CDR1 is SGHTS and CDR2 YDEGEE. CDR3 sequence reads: CASSRRGAGQETQYF. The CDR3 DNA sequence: TGTGCCAGCAGCCGGCGGGGGGCTGGGCAGGAGACCCAGTACTTC. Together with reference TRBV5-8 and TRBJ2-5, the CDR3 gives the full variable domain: EAGVTQSPTHLIKTRGQQATLRCSPISGHTSVYWYQQALGLGLQFLLWYDEGEERNRGNFPPRFSGRQFPNYSSELNVNALELEDSALYLCASSRRGAGQETQYFGPGTRLLVL.

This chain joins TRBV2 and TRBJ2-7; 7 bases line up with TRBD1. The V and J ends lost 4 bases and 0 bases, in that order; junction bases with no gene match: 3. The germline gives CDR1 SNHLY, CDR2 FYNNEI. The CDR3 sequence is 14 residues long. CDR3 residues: CASSAAGGSYEQYF. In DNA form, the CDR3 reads TGTGCCAGCAGTGCAGCAGGGGGCTCCTACGAGCAGTACTTC.

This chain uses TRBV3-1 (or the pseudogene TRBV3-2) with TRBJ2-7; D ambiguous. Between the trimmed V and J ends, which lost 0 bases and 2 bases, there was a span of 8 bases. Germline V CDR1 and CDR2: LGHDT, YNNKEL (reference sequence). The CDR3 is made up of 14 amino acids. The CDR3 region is CASSQDRYPYEQYF. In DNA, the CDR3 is TGTGCCAGCAGCCAAGACAGGTACCCCTACGAGCAGTACTTC.

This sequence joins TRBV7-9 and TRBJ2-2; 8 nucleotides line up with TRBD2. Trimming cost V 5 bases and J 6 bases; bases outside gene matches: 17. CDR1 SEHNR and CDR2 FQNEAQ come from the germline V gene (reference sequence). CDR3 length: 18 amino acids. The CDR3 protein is CASSPKVRLAGRAGELFF. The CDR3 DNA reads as TGTGCCAGCAGCCCAAAGGTTCGGCTAGCGGGCAGGGCCGGGGAGCTGTTTTTT.

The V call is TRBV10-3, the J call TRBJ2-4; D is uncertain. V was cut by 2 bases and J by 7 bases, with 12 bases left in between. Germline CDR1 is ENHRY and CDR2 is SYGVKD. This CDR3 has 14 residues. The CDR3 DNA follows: TGTGCCATCAGTGAGCGTGCGGCCAGCAACATTCAGTACTTC. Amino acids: CAISERAASNIQYF.

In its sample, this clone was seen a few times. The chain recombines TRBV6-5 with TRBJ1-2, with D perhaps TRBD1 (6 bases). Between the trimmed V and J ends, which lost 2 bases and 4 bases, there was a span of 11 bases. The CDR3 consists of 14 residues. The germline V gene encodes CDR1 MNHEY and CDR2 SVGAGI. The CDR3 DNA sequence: TGTGCCAGCAGTTACGCACAGGGTCTCTATGGCTACACCTTC. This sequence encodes CASSYAQGLYGYTF.

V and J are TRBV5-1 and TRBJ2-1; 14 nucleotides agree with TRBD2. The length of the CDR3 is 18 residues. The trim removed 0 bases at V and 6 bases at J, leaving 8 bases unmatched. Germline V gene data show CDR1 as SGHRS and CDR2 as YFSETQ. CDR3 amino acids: CASSLGGSGTSGSNEQFF. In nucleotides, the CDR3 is TGCGCCAGCAGCTTGGGAGGGTCCGGGACTAGCGGGAGCAATGAGCAGTTCTTC.